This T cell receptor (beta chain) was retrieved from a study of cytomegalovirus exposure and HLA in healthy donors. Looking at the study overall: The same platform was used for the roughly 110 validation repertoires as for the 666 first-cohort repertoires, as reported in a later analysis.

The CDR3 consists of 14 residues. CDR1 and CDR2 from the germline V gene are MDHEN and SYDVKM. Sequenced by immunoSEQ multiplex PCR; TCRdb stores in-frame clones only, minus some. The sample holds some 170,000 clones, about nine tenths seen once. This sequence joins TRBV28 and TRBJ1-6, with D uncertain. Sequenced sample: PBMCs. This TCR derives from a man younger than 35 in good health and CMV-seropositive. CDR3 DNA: TGTGCGGTTTCTTCCCCAAACAGCTATTCACCCCTCCACTTT. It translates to CAVSSPNSYSPLHF.